A single TCR beta chain is shown here with its context. Assay used: immunoSEQ multiplex PCR; TCRdb lists only in-frame clones, some missing. The sample contains around 96,000 clones, 94% of which appear only once. This CDR3 region has 13 residues. V was trimmed by 8 bases and J by 2 bases, leaving 11 bases between them. Germline lookup yields CDR1 MNHEY and CDR2 SVGAGI. This entry comes from a study of T cell changes during pregnancy in multiple sclerosis. This TCR was recovered from a female donor in good health, enrolled as a control in a pregnancy study. V gene TRBV6-5 combines with J gene TRBJ2-3; the D gene is possibly TRBD2 (6 bases). Sequenced here: peripheral blood, sampled after pregnancy. CDR3 sequence (DNA): TGTGCCAGCGGAGCGGGCTCCACAGATACGCAGTATTTT. Translated: CASGAGSTDTQYF.